In its sample, the clone carrying this TCR beta chain was seen a few times. Its antigen is as yet unknown. Measured with immunoSEQ multiplex PCR; TCRdb has only the in-frame clones, and not every one. The sample includes tens of thousands of clones, 70% to 80% of them seen just once. Unexposed donor CD4+ T cells date from 2011-2018, before the COVID-19 pandemic. The cells were cultured for roughly 11 days before CD4+ T cells were isolated. Testing used SARS-CoV-2 S/N and four cold-coronavirus spikes on unexposed-donor CD4+ T cells, cells permitting. This entry comes from a study of CD4 T cells in relation to SARS-CoV-2 and coronaviruses. Study results and caveats: SARS-CoV-2-driven expansion was significantly weaker in crossreactive than monoreactive clones.

The origin of this receptor is a human donor in good health. Specimen: CD4+ T cells from PBMCs, cultured in vitro.

The CDR3 nucleotides are TGTGCCAGCTCACCTGCCCAGGGCCAGGAAGCTTTCTTT. It encodes CASSPAQGQEAFF. The chain has TRBV18 and TRBJ1-1; possibly TRBD1 for D (5 bases). CDR1 is KGHSH and CDR2 is LQKENI in the germline V gene. The CDR3 is 13 residues long. Trimming took off 3 bases at V and 8 bases at J, with 13 bases between the two ends. Full variable domain (missing parts from reference TRBV18 and TRBJ1-1): NAGVMQNPRHLVRRRGQEARLRCSPMKGHSHVYWYRQLPEEGLKFMVYLQKENIIDESGMPKERFSAEFPKEGPSILRIQQVVRGDSAAYFCASSPAQGQEAFFGQGTRLTVV.